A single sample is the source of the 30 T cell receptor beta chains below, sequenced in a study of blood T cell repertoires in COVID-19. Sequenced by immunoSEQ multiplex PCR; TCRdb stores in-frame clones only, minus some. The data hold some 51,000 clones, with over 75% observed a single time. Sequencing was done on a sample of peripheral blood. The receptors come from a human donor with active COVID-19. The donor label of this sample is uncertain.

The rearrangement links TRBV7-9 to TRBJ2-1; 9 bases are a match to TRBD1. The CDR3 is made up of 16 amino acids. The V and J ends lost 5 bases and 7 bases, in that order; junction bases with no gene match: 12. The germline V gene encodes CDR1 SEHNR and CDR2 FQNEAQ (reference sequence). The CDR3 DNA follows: TGTGCCAGCAGCCCCGGAAGGACAGGGGCAAAAAATGAGCAGTTCTTC. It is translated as CASSPGRTGAKNEQFF.

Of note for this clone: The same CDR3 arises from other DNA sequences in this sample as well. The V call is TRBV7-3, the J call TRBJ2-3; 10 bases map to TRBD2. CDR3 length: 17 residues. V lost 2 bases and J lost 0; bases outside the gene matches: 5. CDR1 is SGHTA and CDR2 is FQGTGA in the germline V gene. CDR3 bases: TGTGCCAGCAGCTTATTCGGACTAGCGGCTAGCACAGATACGCAGTATTTT. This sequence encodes CASSLFGLAASTDTQYF. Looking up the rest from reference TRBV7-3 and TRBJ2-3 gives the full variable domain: GAGVSQTPSNKVTEKGKYVELRCDPISGHTALYWYRQSLGQGPEFLIYFQGTGAADDSGLPNDRFFAVRPEGSVSTLKIQRTERGDSAVYLCASSLFGLAASTDTQYFGPGTRLTVL.

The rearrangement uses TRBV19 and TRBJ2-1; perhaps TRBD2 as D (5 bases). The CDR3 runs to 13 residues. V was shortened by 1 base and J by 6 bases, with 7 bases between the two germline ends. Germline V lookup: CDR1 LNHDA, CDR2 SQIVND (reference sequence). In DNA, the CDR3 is TGTGCCAGTAGTATAGTTACTAGCAATGAGCAGTTCTTC. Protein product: CASSIVTSNEQFF. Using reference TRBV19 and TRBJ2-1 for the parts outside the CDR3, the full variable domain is DGGITQSPKYLFRKEGQNVTLSCEQNLNHDAMYWYRQDPGQGLRLIYYSQIVNDFQKGDIAEGYSVSREKKESFPLTVTSAQKNPTAFYLCASSIVTSNEQFFGPGTRLTVL.

The CDR3 nucleotides read TGTGCCAGCAGTTTAGGCCCGGGGACTGAAGCTTTCTTT. As protein: CASSLGPGTEAFF. The chain combines TRBV12-3 or TRBV12-4 with TRBJ1-1, with D hard to call. The CDR3 contains 13 residues. V lost 1 base to trimming and J lost 5 bases, with 8 bases between them.

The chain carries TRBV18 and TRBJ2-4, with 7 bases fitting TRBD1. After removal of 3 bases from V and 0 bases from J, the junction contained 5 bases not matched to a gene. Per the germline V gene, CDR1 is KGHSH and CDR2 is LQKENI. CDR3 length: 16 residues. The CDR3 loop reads CASSPLQGIAKNIQYF. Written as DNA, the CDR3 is TGTGCCAGCTCACCTCTACAGGGGATAGCCAAAAACATTCAGTACTTC.

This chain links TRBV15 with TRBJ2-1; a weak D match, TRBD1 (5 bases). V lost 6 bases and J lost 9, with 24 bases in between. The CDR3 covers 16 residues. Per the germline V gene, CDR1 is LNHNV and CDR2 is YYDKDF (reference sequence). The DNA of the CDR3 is TGTGCCACCAGAGTGGCTGGGGCCGGTGCAGCCGGTGAGCAGTTCTTC. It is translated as CATRVAGAGAAGEQFF. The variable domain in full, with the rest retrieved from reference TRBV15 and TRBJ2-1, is DAMVIQNPRYQVTQFGKPVTLSCSQTLNHNVMYWYQQKSSQAPKLLFHYYDKDFNNEADTPDNFQSRRPNTSFCFLDIRSPGLGDTAMYLCATRVAGAGAAGEQFFGPGTRLTVL.

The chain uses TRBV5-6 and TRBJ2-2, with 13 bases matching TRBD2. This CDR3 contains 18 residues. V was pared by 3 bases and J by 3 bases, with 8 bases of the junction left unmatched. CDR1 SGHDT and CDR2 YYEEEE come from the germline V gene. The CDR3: CASSSRTSGSLDTGELFF. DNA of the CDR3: TGTGCCAGCAGCTCTCGGACTAGCGGGAGTTTGGACACCGGGGAGCTGTTTTTT.

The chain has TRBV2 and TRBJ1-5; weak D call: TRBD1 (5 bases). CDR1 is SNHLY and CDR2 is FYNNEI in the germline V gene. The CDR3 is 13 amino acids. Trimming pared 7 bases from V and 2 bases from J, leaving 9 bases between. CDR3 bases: TGTGCCAGCAATCAGGGTGGCAATCAGCCCCAGCATTTT. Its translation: CASNQGGNQPQHF.

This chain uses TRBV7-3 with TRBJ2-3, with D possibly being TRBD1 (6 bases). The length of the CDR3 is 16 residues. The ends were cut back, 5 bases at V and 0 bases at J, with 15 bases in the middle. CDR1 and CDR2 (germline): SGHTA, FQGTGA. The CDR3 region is CASSLGDKGSTDTQYF. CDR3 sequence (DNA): TGTGCCAGCAGCCTGGGGGACAAGGGGAGCACAGATACGCAGTATTTT.

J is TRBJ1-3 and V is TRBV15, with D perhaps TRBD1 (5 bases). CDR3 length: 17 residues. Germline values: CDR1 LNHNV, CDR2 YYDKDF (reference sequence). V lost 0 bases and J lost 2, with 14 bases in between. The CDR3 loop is CATSRDLRPGPGNTIYF. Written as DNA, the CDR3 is TGTGCCACCAGCAGAGATTTACGTCCAGGGCCTGGAAACACCATATATTTT.

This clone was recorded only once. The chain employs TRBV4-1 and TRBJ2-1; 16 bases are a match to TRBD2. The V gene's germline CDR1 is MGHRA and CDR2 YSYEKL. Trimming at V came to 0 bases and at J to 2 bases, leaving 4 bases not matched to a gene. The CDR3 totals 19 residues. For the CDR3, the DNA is TGCGCCAGCAGCCAAGAGGGACTAGCGGGGGGGCCGCCCTACAATGAGCAGTTCTTC. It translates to CASSQEGLAGGPPYNEQFF.

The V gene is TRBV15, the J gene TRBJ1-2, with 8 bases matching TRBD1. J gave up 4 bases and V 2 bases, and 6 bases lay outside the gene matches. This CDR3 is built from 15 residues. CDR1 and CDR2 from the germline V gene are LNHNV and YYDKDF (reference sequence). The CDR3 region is CATSRRRQGSYGYTF. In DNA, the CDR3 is TGTGCCACCAGCAGACGACGACAGGGGAGCTATGGCTACACCTTC.

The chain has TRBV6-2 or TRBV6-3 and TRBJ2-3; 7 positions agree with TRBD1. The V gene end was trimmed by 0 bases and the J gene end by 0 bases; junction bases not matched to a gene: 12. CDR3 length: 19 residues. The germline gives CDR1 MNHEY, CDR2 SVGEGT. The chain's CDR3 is CASSYSTRGQFSSTDTQYF. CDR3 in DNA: TGTGCCAGCAGTTACTCCACCCGGGGACAGTTCTCTAGCACAGATACGCAGTATTTT.

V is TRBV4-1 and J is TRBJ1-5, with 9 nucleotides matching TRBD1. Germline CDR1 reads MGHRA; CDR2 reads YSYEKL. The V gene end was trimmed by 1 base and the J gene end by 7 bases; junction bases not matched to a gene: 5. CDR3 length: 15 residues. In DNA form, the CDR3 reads TGCGCCAGCAGCCAAGCGGGGACAGGGACCCAGCCCCAGCATTTT. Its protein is CASSQAGTGTQPQHF.

The CDR3 nucleotides read TGTGCCACCACGACAGGGCCTCCAACCTACGAGCAGTACTTC. Its translation is CATTTGPPTYEQYF. The chain combines TRBV6-5 with TRBJ2-7, with 7 bases fitting TRBD1. The CDR3 length is 14 residues. The V gene's germline CDR1 is MNHEY and CDR2 SVGAGI. J lost 2 bases, V lost 10 bases, and 11 bases had no gene match.

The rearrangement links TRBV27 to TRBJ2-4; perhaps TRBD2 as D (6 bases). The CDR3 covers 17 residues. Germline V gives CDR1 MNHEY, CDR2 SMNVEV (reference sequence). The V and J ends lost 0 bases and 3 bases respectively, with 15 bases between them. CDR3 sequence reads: CASSLSIGLRDKNIQYF. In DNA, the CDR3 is TGTGCCAGCAGTTTATCGATAGGGCTGCGGGACAAAAACATTCAGTACTTC.

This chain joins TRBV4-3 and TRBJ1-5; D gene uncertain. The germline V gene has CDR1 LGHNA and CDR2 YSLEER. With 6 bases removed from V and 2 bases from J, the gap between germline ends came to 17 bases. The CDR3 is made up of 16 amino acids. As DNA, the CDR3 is TGCGCCAGCAGTCTAGTGCTGACCTTGGGCAATCAGCCCCAGCATTTT. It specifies CASSLVLTLGNQPQHF.

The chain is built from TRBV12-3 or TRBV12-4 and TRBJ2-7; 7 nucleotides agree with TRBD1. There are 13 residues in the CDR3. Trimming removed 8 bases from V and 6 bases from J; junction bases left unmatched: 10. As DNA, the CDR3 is TGTGCCAGCGGCTTCGACAGGGCTGGCGAGCAGTACTTC. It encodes CASGFDRAGEQYF.

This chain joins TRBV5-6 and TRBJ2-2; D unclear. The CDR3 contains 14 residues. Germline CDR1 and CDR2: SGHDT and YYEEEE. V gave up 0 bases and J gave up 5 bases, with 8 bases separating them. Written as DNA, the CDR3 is TGTGCCAGCAGCTTGGCCACGGTTACCGGGGAGCTGTTTTTT. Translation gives CASSLATVTGELFF.

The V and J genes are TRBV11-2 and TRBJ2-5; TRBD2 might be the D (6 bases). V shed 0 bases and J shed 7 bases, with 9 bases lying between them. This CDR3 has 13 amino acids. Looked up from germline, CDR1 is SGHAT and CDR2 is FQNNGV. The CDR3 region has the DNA TGTGCCAGCAGCTTAGATCTGGGAGGGACCCAGTACTTC. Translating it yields CASSLDLGGTQYF.

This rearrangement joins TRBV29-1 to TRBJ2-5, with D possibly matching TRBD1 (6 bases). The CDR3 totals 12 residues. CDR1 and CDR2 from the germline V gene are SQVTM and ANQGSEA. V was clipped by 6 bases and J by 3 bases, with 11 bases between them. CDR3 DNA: TGCAGCGTGGGGACACCAGAAGAGACCCAGTACTTC. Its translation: CSVGTPEETQYF. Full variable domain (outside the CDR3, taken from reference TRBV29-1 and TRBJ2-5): SAVISQKPSRDICQRGTSLTIQCQVDSQVTMMFWYRQQPGQSLTLIATANQGSEATYESGFVIDKFPISRPNLTFSTLTVSNMSPEDSSIYLCSVGTPEETQYFGPGTRLLVL.

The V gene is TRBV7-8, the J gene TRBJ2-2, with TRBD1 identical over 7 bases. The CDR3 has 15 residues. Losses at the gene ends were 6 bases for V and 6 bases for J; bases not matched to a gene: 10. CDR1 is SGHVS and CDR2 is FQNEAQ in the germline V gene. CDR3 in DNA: TGTGCCAGCAGTCTTCAGACAGGGCGCCCCGGGGAGCTGTTTTTT. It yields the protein CASSLQTGRPGELFF. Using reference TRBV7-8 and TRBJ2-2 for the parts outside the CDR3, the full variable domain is GAGVSQSPRYKVAKRGQDVALRCDPISGHVSLFWYQQALGQGPEFLTYFQNEAQLDKSGLPSDRFFAERPEGSVSTLKIQRTQQEDSAVYLCASSLQTGRPGELFFGEGSRLTVL.

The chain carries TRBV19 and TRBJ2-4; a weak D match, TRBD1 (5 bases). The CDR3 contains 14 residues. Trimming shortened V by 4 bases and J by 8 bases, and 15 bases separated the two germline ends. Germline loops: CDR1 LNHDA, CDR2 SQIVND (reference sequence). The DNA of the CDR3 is TGTGCCAGTAGTACCTCGTGGGGCACGGACATTCAGTACTTC. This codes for CASSTSWGTDIQYF.

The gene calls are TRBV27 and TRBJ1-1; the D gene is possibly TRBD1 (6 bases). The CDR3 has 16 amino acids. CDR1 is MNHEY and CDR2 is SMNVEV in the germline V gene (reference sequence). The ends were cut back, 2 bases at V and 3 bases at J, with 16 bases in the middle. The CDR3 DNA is TGTGCCAGCAGTTTAGGGTCAGGGGCCTACTACACTGAAGCTTTCTTT. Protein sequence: CASSLGSGAYYTEAFF.

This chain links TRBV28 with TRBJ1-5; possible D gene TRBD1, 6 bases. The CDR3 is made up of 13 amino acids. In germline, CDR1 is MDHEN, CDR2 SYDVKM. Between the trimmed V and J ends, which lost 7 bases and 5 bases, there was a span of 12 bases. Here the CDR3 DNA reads TGTGCCAGCACCTACAGGGCGGATCAGCCCCAGCATTTT. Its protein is CASTYRADQPQHF.

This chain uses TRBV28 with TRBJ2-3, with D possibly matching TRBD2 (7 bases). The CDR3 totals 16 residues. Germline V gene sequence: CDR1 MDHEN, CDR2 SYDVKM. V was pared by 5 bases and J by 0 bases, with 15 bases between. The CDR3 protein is CASSPPGGGSTDTQYF. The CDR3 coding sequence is TGTGCCAGCAGTCCCCCGGGGGGCGGTAGCACAGATACGCAGTATTTT.

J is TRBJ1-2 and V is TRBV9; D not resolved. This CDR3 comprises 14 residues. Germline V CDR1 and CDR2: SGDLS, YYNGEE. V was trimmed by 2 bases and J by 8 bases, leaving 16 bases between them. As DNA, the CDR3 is TGTGCCAGCAGCGTCACAGCCCCCTCTTGGGGCTACACCTTC. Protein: CASSVTAPSWGYTF.

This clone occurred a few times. CDR3 bases: TGCGCCAGCAGCATGGTGGCCGGGGAAAATCAGCCCCAGCATTTT. The encoded protein is CASSMVAGENQPQHF. The gene calls are TRBV5-1 and TRBJ1-5; D is uncertain. Germline V gene data show CDR1 as SGHRS and CDR2 as YFSETQ. Deletions cut 4 bases from V and 4 bases from J, with 15 bases between. There are 15 residues in the CDR3.

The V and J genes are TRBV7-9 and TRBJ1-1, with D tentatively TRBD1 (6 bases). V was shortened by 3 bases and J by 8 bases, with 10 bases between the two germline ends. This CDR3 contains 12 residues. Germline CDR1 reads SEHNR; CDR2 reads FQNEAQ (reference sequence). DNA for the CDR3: TGTGCCAGCAGCTTCGGACAGCGGGAAGCTTTCTTT. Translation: CASSFGQREAFF.

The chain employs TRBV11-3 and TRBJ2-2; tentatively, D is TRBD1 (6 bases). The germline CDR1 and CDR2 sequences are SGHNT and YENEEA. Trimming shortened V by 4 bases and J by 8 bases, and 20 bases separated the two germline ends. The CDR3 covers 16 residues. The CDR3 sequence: CASSSKGYGGSGELFF. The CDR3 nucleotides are TGTGCCAGCAGCTCGAAGGGGTATGGGGGCTCTGGGGAGCTGTTTTTT. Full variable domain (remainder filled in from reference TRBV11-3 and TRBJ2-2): EAGVVQSPRYKIIEKKQPVAFWCNPISGHNTLYWYLQNLGQGPELLIRYENEEAVDDSQLPKDRFSAERLKGVDSTLKIQPAELGDSAVYLCASSSKGYGGSGELFFGEGSRLTVL.